This T cell receptor beta chain was captured in a study of cytomegalovirus exposure and HLA in healthy donors. Study observations and caveats: Per a later analysis, 18,000 or so TCR beta sequences showed association with HLA alleles at 0.05 false discovery rate. Clonal expansion was found to be greater in HLA-associated TCR beta chains than in equally common others in a later analysis. Segments of the TCR beta V type were, in most cases, productive about 90% or about 30% of the time in an earlier analysis.

The PCR used 60 Vbeta and 13 Jbeta primers. Study processing details: Later, 75 million to 100 million unique TCR beta chains were counted in an analysis, and roughly 11 million of them were shared. Clones were read by immunoSEQ multiplex PCR, and TCRdb kept only the in-frame ones, dropping some. That table furnishes V, J and clone size, whereas the DNA furnished D and trimming. The sample consists of 90,000 to 110,000 clones, 70% to 80% of them appearing once. V lost 1 base, J lost 3 bases, and 9 bases lay in between. The germline gives CDR1 LNHDA, CDR2 SQIVND (reference sequence). The CDR3 runs 14 residues. As for this clone: The antigen remains unidentified.

The chain couples TRBV19 to TRBJ1-1; perhaps TRBD1 as D (6 bases). This TCR came from a young man in good health and CMV-seronegative. Sequenced: PBMCs. This chain's CDR3 is CASSIVYRDTEAFF. Written as DNA, the CDR3 is TGTGCCAGTAGTATAGTCTACAGGGACACTGAAGCTTTCTTT.